A single sample is the source of the 21 T cell receptor beta chains below, sequenced in a study of response to subunit inactivated influenza vaccine. Each CDR3 protein gets one entry after TCRdb re-called the RT-PCR reads with MiXCR. The sample has 200,000 to 300,000 distinct CDR3 sequences, 12% seen once. This specimen was non-naive T cells sorted from PBMCs, taken around two weeks before vaccination. The receptors shown here come from a man aged 45 to 65 who received an inactivated influenza vaccine.

The rearrangement links TRBV9 to TRBJ2-3; D remains unclear. In germline, CDR1 is SGDLS, CDR2 YYNGEE. The CDR3 is 16 residues long. Trimming left V 0 bases short and J 3 bases short, with 14 bases between. The CDR3 DNA reads as TGTGCCAGCAGCGTAGCAGACACCCAAGGGACAGATACGCAGTATTTT. As protein: CASSVADTQGTDTQYF.

The V gene is TRBV6-1, the J gene TRBJ2-7; 14 bases map to TRBD2. V dropped 4 bases and J dropped 6; count of bases not matched to a gene: 2. CDR1 is MNHNS and CDR2 is SASEGT in the germline V gene. CDR3 length: 14 amino acids. The CDR3 DNA is TGTGCCAGCAGTGTGGGACTAGCGGGAGTCGAGCAGTACTTC. Translated, it gives CASSVGLAGVEQYF.

The J gene is TRBJ2-7, the V gene TRBV3-1; 7 positions agree with TRBD2. This CDR3 has 14 amino acids. Germline CDR1 reads LGHDT; CDR2 reads YNNKEL (reference sequence). Germline trimming cut 1 base from V and 5 bases from J; bases unmatched to any gene: 5. In DNA, the CDR3 is TGTGCCAGCAGCCAAGGCGGGAGCACCGACGAGCAGTACTTC. It codes for CASSQGGSTDEQYF.

This clonotype was counted at least ten times. The chain couples TRBV7-2 to TRBJ1-1; 7 nucleotides align to TRBD1. V shed 5 bases and J 5 bases; nucleotides not matched to a gene: 8. The CDR3 spans 14 residues. Germline values: CDR1 SGHTA, CDR2 FQGNSA. The CDR3 bases are TGTGCCAGCAGCGCTCACAGGGGAGGAACTGAAGCTTTCTTT. Protein: CASSAHRGGTEAFF.

This clonotype was counted ten times or more. This chain uses TRBV12-3 or TRBV12-4 with TRBJ2-1; 9 nucleotides line up with TRBD1. Germline trimming cut 6 bases from V and 14 bases from J; bases unmatched to any gene: 8. This CDR3 comprises 12 residues. The CDR3 nucleotides read TGTGCCAGCAGGGGACCGGGACAGGGCGAGTTCTTC. It specifies CASRGPGQGEFF.

In its sample, this clonotype was seen many times. The gene calls are TRBV12-3 or TRBV12-4 and TRBJ1-1, with 8 bases lining up with TRBD1. V shed 2 bases, J shed 3 bases, and the junction held 2 bases outside the gene matches. This CDR3 spans 14 amino acids. As DNA, the CDR3 is TGTGCCAGCAGTTTATGGGACAGGTACACTGAAGCTTTCTTT. This encodes CASSLWDRYTEAFF.

This sequence joins TRBV9 and TRBJ2-1; 13 bases match TRBD2. Trimming at V came to 4 bases and at J to 7 bases, leaving 11 bases not matched to a gene. Germline V lookup: CDR1 SGDLS, CDR2 YYNGEE. The CDR3 spans 17 residues. This CDR3 is CASSPTSGGALRNEQFF. CDR3 bases: TGTGCCAGCAGCCCTACTAGCGGGGGGGCCCTGCGGAATGAGCAGTTCTTC.

This clonotype appeared a few times. This chain uses TRBV4-3 with TRBJ1-3; perhaps TRBD1 as D (6 bases). CDR1 LGHNA and CDR2 YSLEER come from the germline V gene. This CDR3 is built from 14 residues. The germline V and J ends were trimmed by 1 base and 5 bases, with 9 bases remaining between them. The CDR3 bases are TGCGCCAGCAGCCAAGGGGACATCAGAAACACCATATATTTT. Its protein product is CASSQGDIRNTIYF.

The table lists this clonotype with many counts. The chain employs TRBV4-1 and TRBJ2-3, with TRBD1 as a possible D gene (6 bases). Per germline, CDR1 MGHRA and CDR2 YSYEKL. The length of the CDR3 is 14 residues. V dropped 2 bases and J dropped 1 base, with 7 bases sitting between them. CDR3 loop: CASSQRTGTDTQYF. DNA of the CDR3: TGCGCCAGCAGCCAACGGACAGGCACAGATACGCAGTATTTT.

This chain uses TRBV15 with TRBJ2-4; a weak D match, TRBD1 (6 bases). The length of the CDR3 is 13 residues. CDR1 and CDR2 from the germline V gene are LNHNV and YYDKDF (reference sequence). Trimming left V 4 bases short and J 9 bases short, with 13 bases between. The CDR3 sequence is CATSTFTGTIQYF. The CDR3 coding sequence is TGTGCCACCAGCACTTTCACAGGGACCATTCAGTACTTC. Variable domain in full (rest from reference TRBV15 and TRBJ2-4): DAMVIQNPRYQVTQFGKPVTLSCSQTLNHNVMYWYQQKSSQAPKLLFHYYDKDFNNEADTPDNFQSRRPNTSFCFLDIRSPGLGDTAMYLCATSTFTGTIQYFGAGTRLSVL.

This clonotype was found a few times. V gene TRBV6-5 combines with J gene TRBJ1-4; possibly TRBD1 for D (6 bases). The germline gives CDR1 MNHEY, CDR2 SVGAGI. The CDR3 totals 15 residues. The ends were cut back, 0 bases at V and 2 bases at J, with 7 bases in the middle. CDR3: CASSYSQGTNEKLFF. As DNA, the CDR3 is TGTGCCAGCAGTTACTCACAGGGTACTAATGAAAAACTGTTTTTT.

This clonotype has just a few counts. The chain carries TRBV18 and TRBJ2-1; 8 bases line up with TRBD1. CDR3 size: 18 residues. Germline V gene data show CDR1 as KGHSH and CDR2 as LQKENI. With V trimmed by 2 bases and J by 4 bases, 13 bases remained unmatched. CDR3 loop: CASSPSASGTGIYNEQFF. The CDR3 bases are TGTGCCAGCTCACCAAGTGCCTCCGGGACAGGCATTTACAATGAGCAGTTCTTC.

The chain combines TRBV29-1 with TRBJ1-2; D is possibly TRBD1 (5 bases). V lost 3 bases and J 8 bases, leaving 13 bases between the germline ends. From germline, CDR1 is SQVTM and CDR2 ANQGSEA. CDR3 length: 12 amino acids. The CDR3 spells CSVDGQGEGYTF. The CDR3, as DNA: TGCAGCGTTGACGGGCAGGGTGAGGGCTACACCTTC.

The chain is built from TRBV6-2 or TRBV6-3 and TRBJ2-1; TRBD2 might be the D (6 bases). The CDR3 totals 18 residues. The V end was cut by 2 bases, the J end by 5 bases, with 22 bases between. The germline V gene has CDR1 MNHEY and CDR2 SVGEGT. CDR3 nucleotide sequence: TGTGCCAGCAGTTACGTAGGGAGGCTAGTCCAAGGGCACAATGAGCAGTTCTTC. Its translation is CASSYVGRLVQGHNEQFF.

This clonotype has at least ten counts. The chain is built from TRBV28 and TRBJ2-7; D ambiguous. The germline CDR1 and CDR2 sequences are MDHEN and SYDVKM. The CDR3 is 15 residues long. Deletions cut 8 bases from V and 3 bases from J, with 20 bases between. CDR3 region: CASVPSAGEVYEQYF. The CDR3 region has the DNA TGTGCCAGCGTCCCGTCGGCAGGCGAAGTCTACGAGCAGTACTTC.

The chain uses TRBV10-3 and TRBJ2-7, with TRBD2 identical over 10 bases. Germline V CDR1 and CDR2: ENHRY, SYGVKD. The CDR3 runs to 15 residues. With V trimmed by 5 bases and J by 3 bases, 7 bases remained unmatched. The CDR3 DNA is TGTGCCATCAGTCCTAGCGGGAGCCCCGGCTACGAGCAGTACTTC. Translating gives CAISPSGSPGYEQYF.

This clonotype was detected a few times. The CDR3: CASSLDPASSYNEQFF. The CDR3 DNA reads TGCGCCAGCAGCTTGGACCCGGCAAGCTCCTACAATGAGCAGTTCTTC. The J gene is TRBJ2-1, the V gene TRBV5-1; D uncertain. Per the germline V gene, CDR1 is SGHRS and CDR2 is YFSETQ. The germline V and J ends were trimmed by 0 bases and 0 bases, with 10 bases remaining between them. CDR3 size: 16 residues.

The J gene is TRBJ1-5, the V gene TRBV27, with D uncertain. The CDR3 loop spans 15 amino acids. Germline assignment: CDR1 MNHEY and CDR2 SMNVEV (reference sequence). The V gene lost 0 bases and the J gene lost 5 bases, with 11 bases spanning the gap. CDR3 coding DNA: TGTGCCAGCAGTTTATCGAACCCCGCATATCAGCCCCAGCATTTT. This encodes CASSLSNPAYQPQHF.

This clonotype was recorded at least ten times. V usage is TRBV20-1 and J usage is TRBJ2-5, with D possibly called TRBD1 or TRBD2 (5 bases each). This CDR3 has 13 residues. Germline V gene data show CDR1 as DFQATT and CDR2 as SNEGSKA (reference sequence). With 6 bases removed from V and 4 bases from J, the gap between germline ends came to 15 bases. CDR3 amino acids: CSAPVGVGETQYF. The CDR3 DNA reads TGCAGTGCCCCGGTGGGGGTAGGAGAGACCCAGTACTTC.

Only a few counts were recorded for this clonotype. The gene calls are TRBV12-3 or TRBV12-4 and TRBJ1-1; unclear D gene. This CDR3 contains 14 residues. V lost 6 bases and J lost 4, with 15 bases in between. CDR3 sequence: CASSTMAGSTEAFF. In nucleotides, the CDR3 is TGTGCCAGCAGCACTATGGCGGGTTCCACTGAAGCTTTCTTT.

At least ten counts were recorded for this clonotype. CDR3 sequence (DNA): TGCGCCAGCAGCCAAGATGATGGGGTTGAGCAGTTCTTC. This sequence encodes CASSQDDGVEQFF. This chain links TRBV4-3 with TRBJ2-1, with D unclear. From germline, CDR1 is LGHNA and CDR2 YSLEER. Between the trimmed V and J ends, which lost 0 bases and 9 bases, there was a span of 9 bases. There are 13 residues in the CDR3.